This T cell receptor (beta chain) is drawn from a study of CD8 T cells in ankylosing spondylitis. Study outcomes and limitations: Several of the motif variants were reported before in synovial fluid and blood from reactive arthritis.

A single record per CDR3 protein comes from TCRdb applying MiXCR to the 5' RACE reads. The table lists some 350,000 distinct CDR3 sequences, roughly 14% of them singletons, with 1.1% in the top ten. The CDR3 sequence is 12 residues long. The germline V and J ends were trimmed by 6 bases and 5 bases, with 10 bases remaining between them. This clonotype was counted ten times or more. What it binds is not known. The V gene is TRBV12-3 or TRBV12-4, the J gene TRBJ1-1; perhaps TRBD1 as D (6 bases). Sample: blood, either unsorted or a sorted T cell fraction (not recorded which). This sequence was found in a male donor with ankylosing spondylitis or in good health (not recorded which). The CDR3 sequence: CASRGGRTEAFF. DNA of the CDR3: TGTGCCAGCAGAGGGGGTAGGACTGAAGCTTTCTTT.